These T cell receptor beta chains were read from a single sample in a study of blood T cell repertoires in COVID-19. Some clones are missing from TCRdb's copy, which holds only in-frame ones; the method was immunoSEQ multiplex PCR. The sample includes roughly 360,000 clones, about 87% of them seen just once. Sequences were obtained from PBMCs or T cells enriched from blood (not recorded which). These TCRs come from a man under 40 who had recovered from COVID-19. Both conserved end residues are part of each CDR3. D genes are given only for firm matches. For some rows the clone size is stated as once, few or many, or as a class when expanded; others skip it.

CDR3 protein	CDR3 DNA	clone size	D gene	V gene	J gene
CASSLKSGTFNYGYTF	TGTGCCAGCAGCTTAAAATCCGGGACTTTTAACTATGGCTACACCTTC	.	.	TRBV7-3	TRBJ1-2
CASGRDSASQPQHF	TGTGCCAGCGGCCGGGACAGCGCCAGTCAGCCCCAGCATTTT	few	TRBD1	TRBV9	TRBJ1-5
CASSPFAKTGSEQFF	TGTGCCAGTAGTCCGTTCGCGAAAACAGGGTCTGAGCAGTTCTTC	.	.	TRBV19	TRBJ2-1
CASRIGGANGELFF	TGTGCCAGCAGAATAGGGGGGGCGAATGGGGAGCTGTTTTTT	.	.	TRBV6-5	TRBJ2-2
CAYSDTGLNQPQHF	TGTGCCTACTCGGACACGGGTCTCAATCAGCCCCAGCATTTT	.	.	TRBV30	TRBJ1-5
CASSPASGSYNEQFF	TGTGCCAGCAGCCCGGCTAGCGGATCATACAATGAGCAGTTCTTC	.	TRBD2	TRBV7-2	TRBJ2-1
CASSARNRGQYTELFF	TGTGCCAGCAGTGCCCGTAACAGGGGACAATATACCGAACTGTTTTTT	.	TRBD1	TRBV2	TRBJ1-4
CASSEGPGGSSPLHF	TGTGCCAGCAGTGAAGGGCCAGGGGGATCTTCACCCCTCCACTTT	.	TRBD1	TRBV2	TRBJ1-6
CASSTSLRLAGVYEQYF	TGTGCCAGCAGCACCTCCCTTAGACTAGCGGGGGTTTACGAGCAGTACTTC	.	.	TRBV21-1	TRBJ2-7
CASSSGLAGELFF	TGCGCCAGCAGCTCCGGACTAGCCGGGGAGCTGTTTTTT	.	TRBD2	TRBV5-1	TRBJ2-2
CAWSPGQWASEAFF	TGTGCCTGGAGCCCGGGACAGTGGGCCTCTGAAGCTTTCTTT	.	TRBD1	TRBV30	TRBJ1-1
CASTLGDYSNQPQHF	TGTGCCAGTACCTTAGGCGACTATAGCAATCAGCCCCAGCATTTT	.	.	TRBV19	TRBJ1-5
CASSLGFTALNQPQHF	TGTGCCAGCAGCTTGGGGTTCACAGCCCTCAATCAGCCCCAGCATTTT	.	.	TRBV5-5	TRBJ1-5
CASSSGGQGTTQYF	TGTGCCAGCAGCTCGGGCGGACAGGGGACTACGCAGTATTTT	.	TRBD1	TRBV5-8	TRBJ2-3
CSARGQETQYF	TGCAGTGCTAGAGGGCAGGAGACCCAGTACTTC	.	.	TRBV20-1	TRBJ2-5
CASSQFGATNEKLFF	TGTGCCAGCAGCCAGTTCGGGGCAACTAATGAAAAACTGTTTTTT	few	.	TRBV3-1/TRBV3-2	TRBJ1-4
CASSQEMLLQSVYTF	TGTGCCAGCAGCCAAGAAATGCTTTTACAATCAGTCTACACCTTC	.	.	TRBV3-1/TRBV3-2	TRBJ1-2
CASSLVTSSNYGYTF	TGTGCCAGCAGCTTGGTTACTTCTTCTAACTATGGCTACACCTTC	.	.	TRBV5-4	TRBJ1-2
CASSPPMGQDNSPLHF	TGTGCCAGCTCACCACCTATGGGACAGGATAATTCACCCCTCCACTTT	.	TRBD1	TRBV18	TRBJ1-6
CASSKEGTGELFF	TGTGCCAGTAGTAAGGAGGGCACCGGGGAGCTGTTTTTT	.	.	TRBV19	TRBJ2-2